This passage covers 6 T cell receptor beta chains from one sample sequenced in a study of PD-1 blockade in classical Hodgkin lymphoma. Generated by immunoSEQ multiplex PCR, the TCRdb table keeps only in-frame clones and is missing some. The data show around 40,000 clones, with just over 75% seen just once and about 9.1% held by the top ten. Time point reported: cycle 4 day 1 (C4D1), after more than five weeks of nivolumab. Every patient relapsed after autologous stem cell transplantation, and brentuximab vedotin exposure varied. Material: peripheral blood mononuclear cells (PBMCs), obtained before the fourth cycle of nivolumab. These TCRs come from a human donor with classical Hodgkin lymphoma.

This clone was seen only a few times. This chain joins TRBV15 and TRBJ1-2; D perhaps matches TRBD1 (6 bases). This CDR3 has 15 amino acids. The germline gives CDR1 LNHNV, CDR2 YYDKDF (reference sequence). V lost 3 bases, J lost 8 bases, and 19 bases lay in between. The CDR3 protein is CATSRPDVGGDGYTF. Here the CDR3 DNA reads TGTGCCACCAGCAGGCCTGATGTGGGGGGCGACGGCTACACCTTC.

This chain connects TRBV6-1 to TRBJ1-1, with 7 bases identical to TRBD1. Germline CDR1 MNHNS, CDR2 SASEGT. V was clipped by 5 bases and J by 3 bases; unmatched bases: 6. The CDR3 consists of 14 residues. The CDR3 DNA is TGTGCCAGCAGTATCACAGGGGTCGACACTGAAGCTTTCTTT. Translating gives CASSITGVDTEAFF.

The chain carries TRBV9 and TRBJ2-5; possibly TRBD1 for D (6 bases). Germline loops: CDR1 SGDLS, CDR2 YYNGEE. Deletions cut 0 bases from V and 5 bases from J, with 14 bases between. The CDR3 length is 15 residues. In DNA, the CDR3 is TGTGCCAGCAGCGTAGCTGGGGGCGACGGTGAGACCCAGTACTTC. This gives the protein CASSVAGGDGETQYF.

V is TRBV11-3 and J is TRBJ2-7; D not certain. The length of the CDR3 is 11 residues. V was shortened by 7 bases and J by 3 bases, with 7 bases between the two germline ends. Looked up from germline, CDR1 is SGHNT and CDR2 is YENEEA. CDR3 amino acids: CASIPLYEQYF. CDR3 sequence (DNA): TGTGCCAGCATCCCCCTCTACGAGCAGTACTTC.

As regards this clone: A far more abundant clone sits one base away, making this likely a read error. This rearrangement joins TRBV4-1 to TRBJ2-1, with TRBD2 matching over 14 bases. The CDR3 contains 16 residues. Germline CDR1 MGHRA, CDR2 YSYEKL. The CDR3 reads CASGHRTSGGYDEQFF. The DNA for the CDR3 is TGCGCCAGCGGCCACAGGACTAGCGGGGGGTATGATGAGCAGTTCTTC.

The gene calls are TRBV5-1 and TRBJ2-3; TRBD2 matches at 10 bases. The germline gives CDR1 SGHRS, CDR2 YFSETQ. Trimming cost V 3 bases and J 5 bases; bases outside gene matches: 6. The CDR3 contains 15 residues. CDR3 DNA: TGCGCCAGCAGCTCTAGCGGGGGAGGGGTAGATACGCAGTATTTT. Its protein is CASSSSGGGVDTQYF. The full variable domain, rest sourced from reference TRBV5-1 and TRBJ2-3, is KAGVTQTPRYLIKTRGQQVTLSCSPISGHRSVSWYQQTPGQGLQFLFEYFSETQRNKGNFPGRFSGRQFSNSRSEMNVSTLELGDSALYLCASSSSGGGVDTQYFGPGTRLTVL.